This T cell receptor beta chain was captured by sequencing in a study of CD8+CD57+ T cells in acquired aplastic anemia. In the study overall: An average of about 3.4 ug of DNA was obtained from sorted CD4+ and CD8+ cells. General study findings and limits: Patients and controls shared around 30 CD8+ CDR3 sequences.

There are many counts of this clonotype. Its antigen is not identified. CDR3 and TCR beta VDJ profiling relied on genomic DNA as the template. TCRdb ran MiXCR on the reads and lists one entry per CDR3 protein. The sample lists hundreds of thousands of distinct CDR3 sequences; roughly three fifths were seen once. Sequencing input: sorted CD4+, CD8+, or CD8+CD57+ T cells (not recorded which) from PBMCs. The receptor was isolated from a human donor with severe aplastic anemia or a healthy control (not recorded which).

The CDR3 loop reads CASSVGDSGGGEQYF. The CDR3 DNA reads TGTGCCAGCAGCGTAGGGGATAGCGGGGGAGGCGAGCAGTACTTC. The rearrangement links TRBV9 to TRBJ2-7; TRBD2 agrees at 9 bases. In germline, CDR1 is SGDLS, CDR2 YYNGEE. The CDR3 sequence is 15 residues long. Unmatched junction bases numbered 7, after V lost 0 bases and J lost 6 bases. Full variable domain (rest looked up from reference TRBV9 and TRBJ2-7): DSGVTQTPKHLITATGQRVTLRCSPRSGDLSVYWYQQSLDQGLQFLIQYYNGEERAKGNILERFSAQQFPDLHSELNLSSLELGDSALYFCASSVGDSGGGEQYFGPGTRLTVT.